These 14 T cell receptor beta chains originate from one sample sequenced in a study of T cell repertoires in cytomegalovirus infection. TCRdb independently ran MiXCR on the reads; one entry per CDR3 protein. In the table there are around 570,000 distinct CDR3 sequences, approximately 40% of which are singletons. Their recognized antigens are unknown. The source material was cultured PBMCs, sampled from culture after CMV antigen stimulation. The receptors derive from a human donor in good health (CMV status not recorded). Some clones in this sample may be carry-over from other donors' samples.

This sequence joins TRBV11-2 and TRBJ2-7, with TRBD2 matching 12 bases. V trimming: 2 bases; J trimming: 0 bases; junction bases outside the gene matches: 11. The CDR3 contains 19 residues. Germline loops: CDR1 SGHAT, CDR2 FQNNGV. The DNA for the CDR3 is TGTGCCAGCAGCTTAAGGCTGCTAGCGGGAGGGGGGGGCTCCTACGAGCAGTACTTC. Protein product: CASSLRLLAGGGGSYEQYF.

The chain recombines TRBV6-1 with TRBJ1-4, with TRBD1 matching over 7 bases. CDR1 and CDR2 (germline): MNHNS, SASEGT. V dropped 8 bases and J dropped 7; count of bases not matched to a gene: 4. The CDR3 is 12 residues long. CDR3 bases: TGTGCCAGCTTACAGGGGCTTGAAAAACTGTTTTTT. It yields the protein CASLQGLEKLFF.

The genes are TRBV18 and TRBJ2-1; 7 bases match TRBD1. The V gene's germline CDR1 is KGHSH and CDR2 LQKENI. The CDR3 extends over 11 amino acids. Losses at the gene ends were 9 bases for V and 8 bases for J; bases not matched to a gene: 4. The CDR3 region has the DNA TGTGCCAGTGAAGGGGGCGATGAGCAGTTCTTC. It encodes CASEGGDEQFF.

This clonotype was observed a few times. This rearrangement joins TRBV6-6 to TRBJ2-1; D is possibly TRBD2 (7 bases). Germline loops: CDR1 MNHNY, CDR2 SVGAGI (reference sequence). Trimming pared 5 bases from V and 6 bases from J, leaving 17 bases between. This CDR3 comprises 15 residues. The CDR3 region has the DNA TGTGCCAGCAGTGCTCCCGGGGGGCCGGTCAATGAGCAGTTCTTC. Translated: CASSAPGGPVNEQFF.

This chain links TRBV4-2 with TRBJ1-2, with D unresolved. Trimming shortened V by 1 base and J by 8 bases, and 8 bases separated the two germline ends. Germline CDR1 and CDR2: LGHNA and YNFKEQ. The CDR3 has 12 residues. The CDR3 loop reads CASSQGGGGYTF. DNA for the CDR3: TGTGCCAGCAGCCAAGGTGGCGGCGGCTACACCTTC.

In its sample, this clonotype was seen a few times. V and J are TRBV7-6 and TRBJ2-2; perhaps TRBD1 as D (6 bases). CDR1 SGHVS and CDR2 FNYEAQ come from the germline V gene. The CDR3 runs 15 residues. V gave up 4 bases and J gave up 2 bases, with 11 bases separating them. The CDR3 region is CASSWVGGNTGELFF. CDR3 nucleotide sequence: TGTGCCAGCAGCTGGGTAGGGGGAAACACCGGGGAGCTGTTTTTT. The whole variable domain, filled in from reference TRBV7-6 and TRBJ2-2, reads GAGVSQSPRYKVTKRGQDVALRCDPISGHVSLYWYRQALGQGPEFLTYFNYEAQQDKSGLPNDRFSAERPEGSISTLTIQRTEQRDSAMYRCASSWVGGNTGELFFGEGSRLTVL.

The V and J genes are TRBV4-3 and TRBJ1-1; D is unresolved. The CDR3 runs 13 residues. Trimming left V 4 bases short and J 0 bases short, with 6 bases between. Germline CDR1 LGHNA, CDR2 YSLEER. The CDR3 reads CASSRMMNTEAFF. DNA for the CDR3: TGCGCCAGCAGCCGAATGATGAACACTGAAGCTTTCTTT.

On this clonotype itself: The CDR3 ends on some other residue instead of the conserved phenylalanine or tryptophan, so this is likely a read error. The chain is built from TRBV7-3 and TRBJ2-1; D remains unclear. V lost 5 bases to trimming and J lost 2 bases, with 7 bases between them. The CDR3 length is 13 residues. Germline CDR1 is SGHTA and CDR2 is FQGTGA. The CDR3 DNA reads TGTGCCAGCAGCCTAGGGCCCTACAATGAGCAGTTCCTC. Its protein is CASSLGPYNEQFL.

V and J are TRBV18 and TRBJ1-3, with TRBD1 matching 8 bases. The J segment lost 0 bases and the V segment lost 3 bases, leaving 7 bases of the junction unmatched. The CDR3 extends over 17 amino acids. CDR1 is KGHSH, CDR2 LQKENI, per germline. The CDR3 protein is CASSPGTGALSGNTIYF. In nucleotides, the CDR3 is TGTGCCAGCTCACCGGGGACAGGCGCCCTCTCTGGAAACACCATATATTTT.

The chain has TRBV7-8 and TRBJ2-2, with D possibly matching TRBD2 (6 bases). The CDR3 runs 18 residues. V shed 7 bases and J shed 6 bases, with 27 bases lying between them. CDR1 is SGHVS and CDR2 is FQNEAQ in the germline V gene. CDR3 bases: TGTGCCAGCAACCGAGTTCCGGGGAGGACACGGGTTGCCGGGGAGCTGTTTTTT. Residues: CASNRVPGRTRVAGELFF.

This clonotype was recorded a few times. This chain links TRBV11-2 with TRBJ2-2; weak D call: TRBD2 (6 bases). The V gene's germline CDR1 is SGHAT and CDR2 FQNNGV. V was trimmed by 5 bases and J by 9 bases, leaving 19 bases between them. This CDR3 comprises 15 residues. The CDR3 sequence: CASSHARLGGRELFF. CDR3 coding DNA: TGTGCCAGCAGCCATGCGAGACTTGGAGGGAGGGAGCTGTTTTTT.

The chain employs TRBV2 and TRBJ2-1; TRBD2 aligns across 8 bases. Germline CDR1 is SNHLY and CDR2 is FYNNEI. The CDR3 is 15 amino acids. The junction had 9 bases not matched to a gene; V was cut back by 7 bases and J by 4 bases. Here the CDR3 reads CASKWASGQYNEQFF. For the CDR3, the DNA is TGTGCCAGCAAGTGGGCTAGCGGGCAATACAATGAGCAGTTCTTC.

The rearrangement joins TRBV28 to TRBJ1-6; D unresolved. Germline V CDR1 and CDR2: MDHEN, SYDVKM. The CDR3 sequence is 12 residues long. The ends were cut back, 4 bases at V and 7 bases at J, with 5 bases in the middle. CDR3 nucleotides: TGTGCCAGCAGTTCACAAAATTCACCCCTCCACTTT. It yields the protein CASSSQNSPLHF.

V and J are TRBV11-2 and TRBJ2-3; TRBD2 matches 8 bases. The CDR3 extends over 17 amino acids. Germline CDR1 reads SGHAT; CDR2 reads FQNNGV. After removal of 3 bases from V and 1 base from J, the junction contained 9 bases not matched to a gene. CDR3 sequence reads: CASSLGLAGWGTDTQYF. DNA of the CDR3: TGTGCCAGCAGCTTGGGTCTAGCGGGTTGGGGCACAGATACGCAGTATTTT.